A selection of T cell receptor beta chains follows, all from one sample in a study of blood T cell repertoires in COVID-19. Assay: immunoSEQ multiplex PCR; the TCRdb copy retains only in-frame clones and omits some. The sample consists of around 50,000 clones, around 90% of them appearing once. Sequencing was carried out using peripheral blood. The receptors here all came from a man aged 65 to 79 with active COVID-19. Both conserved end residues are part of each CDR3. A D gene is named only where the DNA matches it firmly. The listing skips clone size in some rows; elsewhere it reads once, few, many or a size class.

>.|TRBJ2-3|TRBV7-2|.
CASSLLAVSTDTQYF
TGTGCCAGCAGCCTTCTAGCCGTCTCCACAGATACGCAGTATTTT
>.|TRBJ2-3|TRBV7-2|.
CASLGGGPVDTQYF
TGTGCCAGCCTAGGGGGGGGGCCCGTAGATACGCAGTATTTT
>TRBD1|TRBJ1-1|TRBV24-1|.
CATSDSRQGGNTEAFF
TGTGCCACCAGTGATTCGCGACAGGGAGGTAACACTGAAGCTTTCTTT
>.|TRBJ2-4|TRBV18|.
CASSPPESRLTKNIQYF
TGTGCCAGCTCACCACCGGAGTCACGTCTCACCAAAAACATTCAGTACTTC
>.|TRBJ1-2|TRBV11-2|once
CASSPANYGYTF
TGTGCCAGCTCCCCAGCTAACTATGGCTACACCTTC
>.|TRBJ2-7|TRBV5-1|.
CASSLVSASAYEQYF
TGCGCCAGCAGCTTGGTCTCGGCTAGCGCCTACGAGCAGTACTTC
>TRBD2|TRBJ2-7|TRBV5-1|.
CASSLRLAGGYEQYF
TGCGCCAGCAGCCTCCGGCTAGCGGGGGGTTACGAGCAGTACTTC
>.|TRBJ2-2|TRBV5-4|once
CASSLVAAGELFF
TGTGCCAGCAGCTTGGTGGCAGCCGGGGAGCTGTTTTTT
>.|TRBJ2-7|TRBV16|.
CASSQSTELSGQYF
TGTGCCAGCAGCCAATCGACGGAGCTTAGCGGGCAGTACTTC
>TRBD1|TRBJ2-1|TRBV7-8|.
CASSLGQGAYNEQFF
TGTGCCAGCAGCTTGGGACAGGGGGCCTACAATGAGCAGTTCTTC
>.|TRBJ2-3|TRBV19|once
CASSTTSADTQYF
TGTGCCAGTAGTACCACCAGTGCAGATACGCAGTATTTT
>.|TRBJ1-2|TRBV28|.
CASSALDRSNYGYTF
TGTGCCAGCAGTGCCTTGGACAGAAGTAACTATGGCTACACCTTC
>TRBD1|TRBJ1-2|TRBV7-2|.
CASSPWTGANYGYTF
TGTGCCAGCAGCCCCTGGACAGGGGCCAACTATGGCTACACCTTC
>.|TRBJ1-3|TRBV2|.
CASSEAGSGLSGNTIYF
TGTGCCAGCAGTGAAGCTGGGAGTGGGCTCTCTGGAAACACCATATATTTT
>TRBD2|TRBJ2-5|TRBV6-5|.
CASSYRGVSGMETQYF
TGTGCCAGCAGTTATAGGGGAGTGAGCGGGATGGAGACCCAGTACTTC
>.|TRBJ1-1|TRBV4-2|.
CASSQVGDRFAEAFF
TGTGCCAGCAGCCAAGTTGGCGACAGGTTCGCTGAAGCTTTCTTT
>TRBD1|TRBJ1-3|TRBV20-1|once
CSASVRGASSGNTIYF
TGCAGTGCTAGTGTCAGGGGGGCGAGCTCTGGAAACACCATATATTTT
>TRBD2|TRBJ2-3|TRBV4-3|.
CASSQFSGGGNTQYF
TGCGCCAGCAGCCAATTTAGCGGGGGGGGAAATACGCAGTATTTT
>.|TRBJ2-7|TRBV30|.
CAWSVRGGGRPQTYEQYF
TGTGCCTGGAGTGTAAGGGGAGGGGGACGTCCCCAAACCTACGAGCAGTACTTC
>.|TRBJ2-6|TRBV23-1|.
CASPYRRGANVLTF
TGCGCCAGCCCTTACAGGCGAGGGGCCAACGTCCTGACTTTC
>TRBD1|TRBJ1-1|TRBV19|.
CASIRDRNTEAFF
TGTGCCAGTATCCGGGACAGGAACACTGAAGCTTTCTTT
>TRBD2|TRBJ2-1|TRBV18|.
CASSPQGGLVYNEQFF
TGTGCCAGCTCACCCCAAGGGGGACTAGTCTACAATGAGCAGTTCTTC
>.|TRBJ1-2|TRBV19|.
CASSMNRGHTYGYTF
TGTGCCAGTAGTATGAATCGGGGACATACATATGGCTACACCTTC
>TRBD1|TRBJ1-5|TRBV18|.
CASSRDSGTANQPQHF
TGTGCCAGCTCACGCGACTCCGGGACAGCAAATCAGCCCCAGCATTTT
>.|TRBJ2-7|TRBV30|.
CAWGLGSPYEQYF
TGTGCCTGGGGGCTAGGGAGTCCCTACGAGCAGTACTTC
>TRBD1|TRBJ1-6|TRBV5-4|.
CASSRQGNSPLHF
TGTGCCAGCAGCAGACAGGGAAATTCACCCCTCCACTTT
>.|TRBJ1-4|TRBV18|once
CASSPGVGREKLFF
TGTGCCAGCTCACCGGGAGTGGGTCGAGAAAAACTGTTTTTT
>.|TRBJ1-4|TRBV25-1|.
CASSDPAEREKLFF
TGTGCCAGCAGCGACCCCGCGGAAAGGGAAAAACTGTTTTTT
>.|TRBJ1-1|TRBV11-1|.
CASRRPSSGNTEAFF
TGTGCCAGCAGGCGCCCCTCGAGCGGGAACACTGAAGCTTTCTTT
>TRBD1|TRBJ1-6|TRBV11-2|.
CASSLEAGQGAWSPLHF
TGTGCCAGCAGCTTAGAGGCTGGACAGGGGGCCTGGTCACCCCTCCACTTT
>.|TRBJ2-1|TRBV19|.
CATGERRYNEQFF
TGTGCCACTGGGGAGCGTCGGTACAATGAGCAGTTCTTC
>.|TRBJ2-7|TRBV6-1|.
CASSDRDSSYEQYF
TGTGCCAGCAGTGACAGGGATTCGTCCTACGAGCAGTACTTC
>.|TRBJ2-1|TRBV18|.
CASSATGRGPNEQFF
TGTGCCAGCTCAGCTACAGGGAGGGGTCCAAATGAGCAGTTCTTC
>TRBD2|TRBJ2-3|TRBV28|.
CASEGGTSGFDTQYF
TGTGCCAGCGAGGGGGGGACTAGCGGGTTTGATACGCAGTATTTT
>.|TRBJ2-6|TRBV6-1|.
CASSEGWGSSSGANVLTF
TGTGCCAGCAGTGAGGGTTGGGGCAGCAGCTCTGGGGCCAACGTCCTGACTTTC
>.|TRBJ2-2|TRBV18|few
CASSSPFGANTGELFF
TGTGCCAGCTCATCCCCTTTCGGGGCGAACACCGGGGAGCTGTTTTTT
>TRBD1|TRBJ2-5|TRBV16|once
CASSQKLGQRETQYF
TGTGCCAGCAGCCAAAAACTGGGACAGCGAGAGACCCAGTACTTC
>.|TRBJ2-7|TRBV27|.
CASGPTGAYEQYF
TGTGCCAGCGGCCCTACAGGAGCCTACGAGCAGTACTTC
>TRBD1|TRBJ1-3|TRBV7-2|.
CASSLAPPMLDRVDTIYF
TGTGCCAGCAGCTTAGCCCCCCCTATGCTCGACAGGGTAGACACCATATATTTT
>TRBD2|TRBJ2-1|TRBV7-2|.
CASSPHGGRAWEQFF
TGTGCCAGCAGCCCACATGGCGGGAGGGCCTGGGAGCAGTTCTTC
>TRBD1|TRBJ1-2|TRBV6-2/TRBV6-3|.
CASSDRTGPYGYTF
TGTGCCAGCAGTGACCGGACAGGACCCTATGGCTACACCTTC
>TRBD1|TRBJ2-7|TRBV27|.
CASSLTGFYEQYF
TGTGCCAGCAGTTTGACAGGGTTCTACGAGCAGTACTTC
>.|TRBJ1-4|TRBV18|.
CASSPLAEKLFF
TGTGCCAGCTCACCCCTGGCTGAAAAACTGTTTTTT
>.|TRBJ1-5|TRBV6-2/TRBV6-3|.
CASSGQISNQPQHF
TGTGCCAGCAGTGGCCAGATTAGCAATCAGCCCCAGCATTTT
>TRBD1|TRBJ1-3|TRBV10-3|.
CAISRDRDGFGGNTIYF
TGTGCCATCAGCCGGGACAGAGATGGGTTCGGTGGAAACACCATATATTTT
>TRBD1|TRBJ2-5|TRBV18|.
CASSYGQGYGETQYF
TGTGCCAGCTCATACGGACAGGGGTACGGGGAGACCCAGTACTTC
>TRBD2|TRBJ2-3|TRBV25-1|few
CASATSGGSDTQYF
TGTGCCAGCGCGACTAGCGGGGGGTCAGATACGCAGTATTTT
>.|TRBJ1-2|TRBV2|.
CASVINFGTLDGYGYTF
TGTGCCAGCGTGATTAATTTCGGGACACTGGATGGCTATGGCTACACCTTC
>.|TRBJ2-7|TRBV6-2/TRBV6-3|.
CASSLQSSYEQYF
TGTGCCAGCAGTTTACAGAGCTCCTACGAGCAGTACTTC